This T cell receptor beta chain was found in a study of T-cell reconstitution after alpha-beta-depleted transplantation in children. Preparation of the TCRbeta library involved a method that used unique molecular identifiers. TCRdb fed the PCR reads into MiXCR, producing one record per CDR3 protein. Of 500,000 to 600,000 distinct CDR3 sequences listed, around 19% are singletons. The V end was cut by 7 bases, the J end by 6 bases, with 13 bases between. This CDR3 comprises 13 residues. The germline V gene has CDR1 MNHEY and CDR2 SMNVEV (reference sequence). This clonotype has just a few counts. The chain couples TRBV27 to TRBJ2-1; TRBD2 might be the D (6 bases). This clonotype was sampled from a human donor who donated a stem cell graft to a child with acute lymphoblastic leukemia. The sequences come from PBMCs from the stem cell graft donor, collected from the stem cell graft. Written as DNA, the CDR3 is TGTGCCAGCACTTTCCGGGGAGGCAATGAGCAGTTCTTC. It yields the protein CASTFRGGNEQFF.